This entry lists 3 T cell receptor beta chains sequenced from one sample in a study of technical replicates of blood from a handful of donors. The assay was immunoSEQ multiplex PCR, and TCRdb's table has in-frame clones only and misses some. The table includes approximately 75,000 clones, 95% to 97% detected once. Sequenced input: T cells isolated from PBMCs. All receptors come from a human donor in good health.

The chain carries TRBV2 and TRBJ2-7; TRBD1 might be the D (5 bases). The V gene lost 2 bases and the J gene lost 4 bases, with 6 bases spanning the gap. This CDR3 has 12 residues. The germline V gene encodes CDR1 SNHLY and CDR2 FYNNEI. CDR3 in amino acids: CASSEQGYEQYF. CDR3 nucleotides: TGTGCCAGCAGTGAACAGGGTTACGAGCAGTACTTC.

This chain uses TRBV27 with TRBJ2-2; 10 bases are a match to TRBD1. Germline V gene sequence: CDR1 MNHEY, CDR2 SMNVEV (reference sequence). The CDR3 is 17 residues long. The J segment lost 0 bases and the V segment lost 3 bases, leaving 4 bases of the junction unmatched. Written as DNA, the CDR3 is TGTGCCAGCAGTTTGGGACAGGGGCTATCGAACACCGGGGAGCTGTTTTTT. Translation gives CASSLGQGLSNTGELFF.

CDR3 sequence: CASSRDRPPWGRDTLDQETQYF. In DNA form, the CDR3 reads TGTGCCAGCAGTCGGGACAGACCCCCCTGGGGTCGGGATACCTTGGACCAAGAGACCCAGTACTTC. This chain connects TRBV28 to TRBJ2-5; 7 bases map to TRBD1. This CDR3 comprises 22 residues. J was trimmed by 0 bases and V by 5 bases; bases with no gene match: 27. The V gene's germline CDR1 is MDHEN and CDR2 SYDVKM.